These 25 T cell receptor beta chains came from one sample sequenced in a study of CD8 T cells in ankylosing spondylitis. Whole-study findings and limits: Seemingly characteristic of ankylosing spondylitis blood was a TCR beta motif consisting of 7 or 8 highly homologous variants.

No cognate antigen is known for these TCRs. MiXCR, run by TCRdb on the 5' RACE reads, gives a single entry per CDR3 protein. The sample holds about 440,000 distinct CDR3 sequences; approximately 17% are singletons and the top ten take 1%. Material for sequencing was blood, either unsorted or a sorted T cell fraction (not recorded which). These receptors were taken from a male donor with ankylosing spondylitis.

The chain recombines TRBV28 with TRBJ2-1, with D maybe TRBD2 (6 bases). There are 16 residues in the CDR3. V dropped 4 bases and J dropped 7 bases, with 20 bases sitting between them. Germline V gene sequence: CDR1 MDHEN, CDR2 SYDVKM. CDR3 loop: CASSSAYGRGVNEQFF. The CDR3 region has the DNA TGTGCCAGCAGTTCGGCCTACGGGAGAGGTGTGAATGAGCAGTTCTTC.

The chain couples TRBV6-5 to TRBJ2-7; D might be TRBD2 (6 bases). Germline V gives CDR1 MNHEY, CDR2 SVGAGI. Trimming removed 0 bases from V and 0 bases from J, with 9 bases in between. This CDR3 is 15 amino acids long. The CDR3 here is CASSYSMGGSYEQYF. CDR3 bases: TGTGCCAGCAGTTACTCGATGGGGGGCTCCTACGAGCAGTACTTC.

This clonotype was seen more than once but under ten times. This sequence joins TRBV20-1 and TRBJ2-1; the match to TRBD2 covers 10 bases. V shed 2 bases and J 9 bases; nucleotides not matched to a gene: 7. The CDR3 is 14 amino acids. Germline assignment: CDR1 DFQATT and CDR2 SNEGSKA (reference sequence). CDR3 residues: CSARITSGTGEQFF. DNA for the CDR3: TGCAGTGCTAGAATAACTAGCGGGACCGGTGAGCAGTTCTTC.

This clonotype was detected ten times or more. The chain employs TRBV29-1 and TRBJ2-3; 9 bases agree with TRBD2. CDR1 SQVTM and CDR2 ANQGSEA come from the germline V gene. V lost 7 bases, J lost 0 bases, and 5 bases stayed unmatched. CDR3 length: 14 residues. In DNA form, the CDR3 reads TGCAGCGGGAATAGCGGGAGAAGCACAGATACGCAGTATTTT. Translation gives CSGNSGRSTDTQYF.

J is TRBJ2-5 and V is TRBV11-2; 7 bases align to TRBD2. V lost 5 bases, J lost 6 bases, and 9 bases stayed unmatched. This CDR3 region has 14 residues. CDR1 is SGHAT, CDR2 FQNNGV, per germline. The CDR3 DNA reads TGTGCCAGCAGCCCACTGGCGGGAGAAAAGACCCAGTACTTC. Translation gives CASSPLAGEKTQYF.

This CDR3 is CASGHTDTQYF. The CDR3 DNA is TGTGCCAGTGGACACACAGATACGCAGTATTTT. The gene calls are TRBV19 and TRBJ2-3, with D possibly being TRBD1 (5 bases). The V end was cut by 8 bases, the J end by 2 bases, with 5 bases between. Germline CDR1 is LNHDA and CDR2 is SQIVND (reference sequence). CDR3 length: 11 residues.

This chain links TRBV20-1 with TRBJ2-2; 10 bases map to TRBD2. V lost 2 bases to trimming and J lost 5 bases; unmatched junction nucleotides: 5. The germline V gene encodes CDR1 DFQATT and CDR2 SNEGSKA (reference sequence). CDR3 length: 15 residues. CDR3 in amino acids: CSARIPGLATGELFF. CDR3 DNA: TGCAGTGCTAGAATCCCGGGACTAGCGACCGGGGAGCTGTTTTTT.

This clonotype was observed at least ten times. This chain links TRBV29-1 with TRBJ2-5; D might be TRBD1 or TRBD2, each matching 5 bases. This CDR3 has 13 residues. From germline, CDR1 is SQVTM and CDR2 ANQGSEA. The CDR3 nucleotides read TGCGGCTACCGGGACGGTACACAAGAGACCCAGTACTTC. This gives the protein CGYRDGTQETQYF. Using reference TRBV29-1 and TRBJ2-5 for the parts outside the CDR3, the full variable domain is SAVISQKPSRDICQRGTSLTIQCQVDSQVTMMFWYRQQPGQSLTLIATANQGSEATYESGFVIDKFPISRPNLTFSTLTVSNMSPEDSSIYLCGYRDGTQETQYFGPGTRLLVL.

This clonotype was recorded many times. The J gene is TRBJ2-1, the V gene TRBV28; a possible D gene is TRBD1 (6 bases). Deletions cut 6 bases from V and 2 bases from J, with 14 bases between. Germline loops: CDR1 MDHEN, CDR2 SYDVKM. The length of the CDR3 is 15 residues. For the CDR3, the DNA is TGTGCCAGCAGCCGGGCGGACAGCACCTACAATGAGCAGTTCTTC. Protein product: CASSRADSTYNEQFF.

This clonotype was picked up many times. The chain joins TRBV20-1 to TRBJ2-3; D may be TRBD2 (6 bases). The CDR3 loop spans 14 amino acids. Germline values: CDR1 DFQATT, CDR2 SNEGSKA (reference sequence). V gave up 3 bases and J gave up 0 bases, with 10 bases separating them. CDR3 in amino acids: CSASGGGSTDTQYF. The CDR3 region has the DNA TGCAGTGCTAGTGGTGGGGGGAGCACAGATACGCAGTATTTT.

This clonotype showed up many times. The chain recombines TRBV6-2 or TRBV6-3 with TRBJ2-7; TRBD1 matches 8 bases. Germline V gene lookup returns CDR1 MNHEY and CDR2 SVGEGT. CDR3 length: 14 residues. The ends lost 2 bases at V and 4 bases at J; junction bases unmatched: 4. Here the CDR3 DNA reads TGTGCCAGCAGTTACGGACAGGGAAAATACGAGCAGTACTTC. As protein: CASSYGQGKYEQYF.

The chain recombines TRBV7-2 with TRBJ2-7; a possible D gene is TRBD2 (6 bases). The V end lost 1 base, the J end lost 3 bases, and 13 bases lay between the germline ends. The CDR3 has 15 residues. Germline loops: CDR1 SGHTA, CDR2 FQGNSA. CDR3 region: CASSLGSGALYEQYF. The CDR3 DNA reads TGTGCCAGCAGCTTAGGGTCGGGAGCCCTCTACGAGCAGTACTTC.

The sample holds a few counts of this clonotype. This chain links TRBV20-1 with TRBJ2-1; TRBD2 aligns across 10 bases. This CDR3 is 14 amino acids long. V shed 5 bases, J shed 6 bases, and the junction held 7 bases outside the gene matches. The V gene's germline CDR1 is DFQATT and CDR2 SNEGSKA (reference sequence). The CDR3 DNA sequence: TGCAGTGCTCCAACTAGCGGGAATTCCAATGAGCAGTTCTTC. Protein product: CSAPTSGNSNEQFF.

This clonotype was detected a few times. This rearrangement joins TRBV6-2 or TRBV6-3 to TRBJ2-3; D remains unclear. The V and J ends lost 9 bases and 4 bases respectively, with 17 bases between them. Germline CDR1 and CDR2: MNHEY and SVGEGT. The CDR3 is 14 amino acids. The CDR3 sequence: CARLGKLFSDTQYF. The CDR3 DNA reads TGTGCCAGACTCGGAAAGCTCTTTTCAGATACGCAGTATTTT.

DNA for the CDR3: TGTGCCAGCAGTCGAGGAACTGGAAACACCATATATTTT. Its translation: CASSRGTGNTIYF. This rearrangement joins TRBV6-1 to TRBJ1-3, with D unresolved. Trimming cost V 5 bases and J 2 bases, with 7 bases left between them. The CDR3 sequence is 13 residues long. The germline V gene encodes CDR1 MNHNS and CDR2 SASEGT.

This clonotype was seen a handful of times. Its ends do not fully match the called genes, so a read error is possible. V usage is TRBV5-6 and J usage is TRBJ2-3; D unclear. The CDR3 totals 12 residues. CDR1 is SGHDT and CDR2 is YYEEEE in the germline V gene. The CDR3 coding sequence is TGTGCCAGCAGCCCCCAAAAGAGGCCCTGGCGTTTT. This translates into CASSPQKRPWRF.

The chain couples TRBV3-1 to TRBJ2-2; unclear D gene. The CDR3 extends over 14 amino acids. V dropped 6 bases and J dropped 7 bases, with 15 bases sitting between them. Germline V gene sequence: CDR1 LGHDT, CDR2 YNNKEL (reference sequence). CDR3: CASSYTTTSGELFF. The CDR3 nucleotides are TGTGCCAGCAGTTACACTACCACCAGCGGGGAGCTGTTTTTT.

For the CDR3, the DNA is TGTGCCAGCAGCTTAGACGCATTTTCGGGCACTGAAGCTTTCTTT. Amino acids: CASSLDAFSGTEAFF. V and J are TRBV7-9 and TRBJ1-1; unclear D gene. V was clipped by 1 base and J by 4 bases, with 13 bases between them. CDR3 length: 15 amino acids. Germline CDR1 and CDR2: SEHNR and FQNEAQ (reference sequence).

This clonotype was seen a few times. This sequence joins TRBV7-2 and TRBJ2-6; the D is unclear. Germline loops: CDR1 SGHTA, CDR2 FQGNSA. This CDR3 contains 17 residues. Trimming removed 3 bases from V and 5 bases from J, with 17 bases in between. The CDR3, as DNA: TGTGCCAGCAGCTTTGAGGTCGGAGATGTTTGGGCCAACGTCCTGACTTTC. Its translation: CASSFEVGDVWANVLTF.

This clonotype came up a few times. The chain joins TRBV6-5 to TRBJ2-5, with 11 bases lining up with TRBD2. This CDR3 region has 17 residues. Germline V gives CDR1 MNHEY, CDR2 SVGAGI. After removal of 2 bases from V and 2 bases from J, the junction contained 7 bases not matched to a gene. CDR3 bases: TGTGCCAGCAGTTACGGGTCGATAGCGGGAGGGCAAGAGACCCAGTACTTC. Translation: CASSYGSIAGGQETQYF.

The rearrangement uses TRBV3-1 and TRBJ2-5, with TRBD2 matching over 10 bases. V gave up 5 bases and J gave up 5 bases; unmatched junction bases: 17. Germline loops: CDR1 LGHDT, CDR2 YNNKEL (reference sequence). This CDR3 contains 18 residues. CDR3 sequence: CASSLPGKASGGFETQYF. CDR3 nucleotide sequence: TGTGCCAGCAGCTTGCCGGGGAAGGCTAGCGGGGGTTTTGAGACCCAGTACTTC.

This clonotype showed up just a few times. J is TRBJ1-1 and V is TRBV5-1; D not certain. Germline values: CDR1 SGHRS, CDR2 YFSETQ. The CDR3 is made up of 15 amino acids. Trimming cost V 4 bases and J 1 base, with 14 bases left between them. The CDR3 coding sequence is TGCGCCAGCAGCACTCGGACGGACCCGAACACTGAAGCTTTCTTT. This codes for CASSTRTDPNTEAFF.

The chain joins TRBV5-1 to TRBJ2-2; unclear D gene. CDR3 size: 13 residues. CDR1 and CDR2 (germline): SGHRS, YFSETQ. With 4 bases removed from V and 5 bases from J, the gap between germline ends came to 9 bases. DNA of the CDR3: TGCGCCAGCAGCCAACTTCCTACCGGGGAGCTGTTTTTT. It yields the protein CASSQLPTGELFF.

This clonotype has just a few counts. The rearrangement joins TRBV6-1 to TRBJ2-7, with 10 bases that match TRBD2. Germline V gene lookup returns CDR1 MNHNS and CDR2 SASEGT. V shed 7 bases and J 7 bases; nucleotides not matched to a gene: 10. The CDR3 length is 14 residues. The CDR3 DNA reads TGTGCCAGCATGGGGCTAGCGGGAGTTGGGGAGCAGTACTTC. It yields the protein CASMGLAGVGEQYF.

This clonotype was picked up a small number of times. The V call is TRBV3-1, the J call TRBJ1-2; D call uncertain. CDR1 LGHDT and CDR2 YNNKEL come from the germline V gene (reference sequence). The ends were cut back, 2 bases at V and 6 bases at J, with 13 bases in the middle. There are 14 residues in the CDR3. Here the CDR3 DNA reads TGTGCCAGCAGCCAAAGGACGGTGGCGGATGGCTACACCTTC. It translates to CASSQRTVADGYTF. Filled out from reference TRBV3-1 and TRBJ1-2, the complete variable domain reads DTAVSQTPKYLVTQMGNDKSIKCEQNLGHDTMYWYKQDSKKFLKIMFSYNNKELIINETVPNRFSPKSPDKAHLNLHINSLELGDSAVYFCASSQRTVADGYTFGSGTRLTVV.